The clone carrying this TCR beta chain was seen a few times. The data belong to a study of T-cell reconstitution after alpha-beta-depleted transplantation in children. The authors prepared the TCRbeta library with unique molecular identifiers. TCRdb redid the calling of the PCR reads with MiXCR, one entry per CDR3 protein. This repertoire shows around 200,000 distinct CDR3 sequences, about a sixth found once; its top ten account for about 39%. Trimming removed 5 bases from V and 6 bases from J, with 17 bases in between. Germline V gene data show CDR1 as SGHAT and CDR2 as FQNNGV. The CDR3 is made up of 14 amino acids.

Source: PBMCs, mostly from graft donor cells, taken 360 days after TCRalphabeta/CD19-depleted stem cell transplant. The TCR was taken from a male patient aged 2 to 9 who had a stem cell transplant for acute lymphoblastic leukemia, so the T cells may come from the graft donor. The chain employs TRBV11-2 and TRBJ2-7, with a tentative D call TRBD1 (5 bases). This chain's CDR3 is CASSPLRDRFEQYF. As DNA, the CDR3 is TGTGCCAGCAGCCCTCTCAGGGATCGATTCGAGCAGTACTTC.